This T cell receptor (beta chain) came from a study of control samples from healthy donors and cancer patients. Trimming cost V 1 base and J 9 bases, with 10 bases left between them. There are 13 residues in the CDR3. Per germline, CDR1 LGHDT and CDR2 YNNKEL (reference sequence). Produced via immunoSEQ multiplex PCR; TCRdb's table is partial and in-frame only. The sample holds 100,000 to 150,000 clones, roughly nine tenths seen once. Sequenced input: blood. The genes are TRBV3-1 (or the pseudogene TRBV3-2) and TRBJ2-1; no clear D. The sequence came from a man aged 18 to 29 in good health. The CDR3 DNA reads as TGTGCCAGCAGCCAAGGGCCTTGGGGTGAGCAGTTCTTC. As protein: CASSQGPWGEQFF.